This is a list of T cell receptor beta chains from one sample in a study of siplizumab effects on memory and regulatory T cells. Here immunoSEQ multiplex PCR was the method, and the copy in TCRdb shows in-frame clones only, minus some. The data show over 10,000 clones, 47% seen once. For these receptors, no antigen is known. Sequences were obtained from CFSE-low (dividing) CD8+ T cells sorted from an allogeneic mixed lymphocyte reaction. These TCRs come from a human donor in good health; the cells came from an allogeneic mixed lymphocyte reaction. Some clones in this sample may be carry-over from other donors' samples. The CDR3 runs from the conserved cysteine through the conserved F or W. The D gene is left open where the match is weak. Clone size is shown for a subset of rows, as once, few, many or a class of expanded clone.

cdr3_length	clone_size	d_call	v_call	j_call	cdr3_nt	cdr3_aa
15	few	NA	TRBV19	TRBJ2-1	TGTGCCAGTAGGGGAGACGACGGCTCCTACAATGAGCAGTTCTTC	CASRGDDGSYNEQFF
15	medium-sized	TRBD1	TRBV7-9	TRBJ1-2	TGTGCCAGCAGCTACAGCGCCGGGACAGCTTATGGCTACACCTTC	CASSYSAGTAYGYTF
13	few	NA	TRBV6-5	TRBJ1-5	TGTGCCAGCAGTTACTCGTCGGTACAGCCCCAGCATTTT	CASSYSSVQPQHF
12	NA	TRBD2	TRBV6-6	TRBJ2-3	TGTGCCAGCAGTTGGGAGGGAGATACGCAGTATTTT	CASSWEGDTQYF
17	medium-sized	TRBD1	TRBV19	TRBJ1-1	TGTGCCAGTAGTATTCTTTCCGAGACAGGGGCCAGTTTCGAAGCTTTCTTT	CASSILSETGASFEAFF
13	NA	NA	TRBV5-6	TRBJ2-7	TGTGCCAGCAGCTTGGGCAGGTCCTACGAGCAGTACTTC	CASSLGRSYEQYF
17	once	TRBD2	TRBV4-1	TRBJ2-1	TGCGCCAGCAGCCAGGTCCCCGCTAGCGGGCTCTACAATGAGCAGTTCTTC	CASSQVPASGLYNEQFF
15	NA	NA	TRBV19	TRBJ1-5	TGTGCCAGTAGTCCCGGGCAAGGTAGCAATCAGCCCCAGCATTTT	CASSPGQGSNQPQHF
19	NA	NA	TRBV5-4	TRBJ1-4	TGTGCCAGCAGCTTGCGGTCGGACACACCAACCAAGTACGATGAAAAACTGTTTTTT	CASSLRSDTPTKYDEKLFF
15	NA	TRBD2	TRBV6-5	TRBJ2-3	TGTGCCAGCAGTTATCCGGGAGGGGGCACAGATACGCAGTATTTT	CASSYPGGGTDTQYF
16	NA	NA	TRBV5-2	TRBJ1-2	TGTGCCAGCAAAACGTTGAGAGAGCGAAAGACCTATGGCTACACCTTC	CASKTLRERKTYGYTF
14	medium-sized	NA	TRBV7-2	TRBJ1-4	TGTGCCAGCAGCCTAATGGCCGGGTATGAAAAACTGTTTTTT	CASSLMAGYEKLFF